This entry lists 23 T cell receptor beta chains sequenced from one sample in a study of T cells expressing NK-cell markers. TCRdb reanalyzed the 5' RACE reads, giving one entry per CDR3 protein sequence and no DNA. The sample includes roughly 380,000 distinct CDR3 sequences. The sample taken for sequencing was blood T cells: a sorted CD56 or NKG2C T cell subset, CD4+ or CD8+ T cells, or bulk PBMC T cells (not recorded which). These receptors were obtained from a man aged 18-69 years in good health.

The rearrangement joins TRBV6-2 or TRBV6-3 to TRBJ2-1. CDR1 is MNHEY and CDR2 is SVGEGT in the germline V gene. The CDR3 has 14 residues. The CDR3 spells CASSYSVLVNEQFF.

V gene TRBV24-1 combines with J gene TRBJ1-5; the D call of TRBD1 rests on TCRdb alone, since no DNA is present to check it. The germline V gene encodes CDR1 KGHDR and CDR2 SFDVKD. This CDR3 is 13 amino acids long. The chain's CDR3 is CATSDRQGQPQHF.

CDR3 sequence: CASSPRGEGRTEAFF. V is TRBV12-3 or TRBV12-4 and J is TRBJ1-1; TCRdb picks TRBD1, but there is no DNA to check that call. This CDR3 is built from 15 residues.

The chain combines TRBV11-2 with TRBJ2-1; TCRdb gives TRBD1 as the D gene, but with no DNA this cannot be confirmed. This CDR3 comprises 14 residues. Germline V gene sequence: CDR1 SGHAT, CDR2 FQNNGV. The CDR3 sequence is CASRPTTGRYEQFF.

V is TRBV20-1 and J is TRBJ1-5; absent DNA, TCRdb's TRBD1 call cannot be checked. This CDR3 contains 14 residues. Germline CDR1 DFQATT, CDR2 SNEGSKA (reference sequence). CDR3 in amino acids: CSVQVRGSNQPQHF.

This chain connects TRBV5-1 to TRBJ2-2; the TCRdb D gene call, TRBD2, has no DNA to confirm it. This CDR3 is built from 15 residues. The germline V gene has CDR1 SGHRS and CDR2 YFSETQ. The CDR3 protein is CASSLLAGGPGELFF.

The rearrangement links TRBV21-1 to TRBJ2-1; TCRdb designates TRBD2, a call that cannot be tested without DNA. TRBV21-1 is a pseudogene locus. This CDR3 has 16 amino acids. The CDR3 is CASLPPEGPSYNEQFF.

The chain links TRBV12-3 or TRBV12-4 to TRBJ2-2; the TCRdb call, TRBD1, lacks DNA for checking. The CDR3 has 15 residues. CDR3 loop: CASSTPLQGGGELFF.

The gene calls are TRBV11-2 and TRBJ2-5; TCRdb lists TRBD2, though no DNA is available to test this call. This CDR3 has 13 amino acids. CDR1 is SGHAT, CDR2 FQNNGV, per germline. The CDR3 sequence: CASSARVDETQYF.

The chain employs TRBV12-3 or TRBV12-4 and TRBJ2-1. This CDR3 region has 14 residues. Here the CDR3 reads CASRTITSATEQFF.

The rearrangement uses TRBV20-1 and TRBJ2-1. Germline V gene data show CDR1 as DFQATT and CDR2 as SNEGSKA (reference sequence). The CDR3 covers 13 residues. The CDR3 is CSARNSRGNEQFF.

The chain recombines TRBV4-2 with TRBJ2-5; there is no DNA to check the TCRdb D call of TRBD1. There are 17 residues in the CDR3. CDR1 and CDR2 from the germline V gene are LGHNA and YNFKEQ. The CDR3 reads CASSQDSARGGGETQYF.

The V call is TRBV21-1, the J call TRBJ2-2; the D gene TCRdb calls, TRBD2, cannot be checked with no DNA. TRBV21-1 is termed a pseudogene. The CDR3 has 16 residues. CDR3 loop: CASSKGRAGSTGELFF.

The chain joins TRBV12-3 or TRBV12-4 to TRBJ2-2; TCRdb calls TRBD2, which cannot be checked without DNA. The CDR3 runs 16 residues. CDR3 sequence reads: CASSFGWASNTGELFF.

The genes are TRBV5-5 and TRBJ2-7. In germline, CDR1 is SGHKS, CDR2 YYEKEE (reference sequence). The CDR3 has 14 amino acids. The CDR3 loop reads CASSSTWSSYEQYF.

The CDR3 spells CASTLWKQIRFDGANVLTF. This chain joins TRBV11-1 and TRBJ2-6; TCRdb calls TRBD1, which cannot be checked without DNA. The CDR3 loop spans 19 amino acids. The V gene's germline CDR1 is SGHAT and CDR2 FQDESV (reference sequence).

This chain joins TRBV12-2 and TRBJ2-1; there is no DNA to check the TCRdb D call of TRBD2. TRBV12-2 is flagged as a pseudogene. The CDR3 extends over 17 amino acids. CDR3 amino acids: CASRAANTSGGLYEQFF.

The gene calls are TRBV29-1 and TRBJ2-5; the D gene TCRdb calls, TRBD1, cannot be checked with no DNA. Germline values: CDR1 SQVTM, CDR2 ANQGSEA. This CDR3 comprises 11 residues. The CDR3 spells CSADRGKTQYF.

The chain links TRBV4-1 to TRBJ1-5; the TCRdb D gene call, TRBD1, has no DNA to confirm it. The CDR3 contains 17 residues. Germline assignment: CDR1 MGHRA and CDR2 YSYEKL. The CDR3 protein is CASSQEEDRAIRQPQHF.

The chain couples TRBV20-1 to TRBJ2-2; the TRBD2 assignment by TCRdb is unverifiable without DNA. The CDR3 has 16 amino acids. Germline lookup yields CDR1 DFQATT and CDR2 SNEGSKA (reference sequence). CDR3 loop: CSARSHRGGEAGELFF.

This chain joins TRBV6-1 and TRBJ2-7; the D call of TRBD1 rests on TCRdb alone, since no DNA is present to check it. Germline values: CDR1 MNHNS, CDR2 SASEGT. The CDR3 has 15 amino acids. CDR3 amino acids: CASYQRGRGDYEQYF.

The rearrangement uses TRBV7-2 and TRBJ2-7; the TCRdb D gene call, TRBD1, has no DNA to confirm it. CDR1 and CDR2 from the germline V gene are SGHTA and FQGNSA. The CDR3 has 15 amino acids. CDR3 sequence reads: CASSYLLQGFGEQYF.

The rearrangement links TRBV20-1 to TRBJ1-1; there is no DNA to check the TCRdb D call of TRBD1. The germline V gene has CDR1 DFQATT and CDR2 SNEGSKA (reference sequence). This CDR3 has 15 residues. The CDR3 loop reads CSAQQGERMNTEAFF.